The entry that follows covers one TCR beta chain sequence. The antigen remains undetermined. This specimen comes from a study of beta chain features in type 1 diabetes. Background on the study: Age and gender were similar between patients and healthy donors, as were cell yields. All samples yielded some 100,000,000 examined sorted cells. Study conclusions and caveats: Across all four CD4+ subsets, people with type 1 diabetes showed modestly shorter TCRB CDR3s. A PCR bias possibly favoring shorter templates would apply equally to patients and controls. Type 1 diabetes patients had fewer VDJ junction insertions and more deletions.

V lost 0 bases, J lost 4 bases, and 8 bases lay in between. Germline CDR1 SGDLS, CDR2 YYNGEE. This CDR3 contains 13 residues. Since all of the isolated RNA was reverse transcribed, expressed TCRB transcripts were what got sequenced. Assay: immunoSEQ multiplex PCR; the TCRdb copy retains only in-frame clones and omits some. The repertoire holds 600,000 to 700,000 clones, with about an eighth as singletons. The clonotype comes from a man aged 25 to 45 with type 1 diabetes. The chain has TRBV9 and TRBJ2-7; D call uncertain. Sequencing input: naive CD4+ T cells from blood. The DNA of the CDR3 is TGTGCCAGCAGCGTAGCGCCGGCGTACGAGCAGTACTTC. It codes for CASSVAPAYEQYF. Based on the CDR3 plus reference TRBV9 and TRBJ2-7, the full variable domain is DSGVTQTPKHLITATGQRVTLRCSPRSGDLSVYWYQQSLDQGLQFLIQYYNGEERAKGNILERFSAQQFPDLHSELNLSSLELGDSALYFCASSVAPAYEQYFGPGTRLTVT.